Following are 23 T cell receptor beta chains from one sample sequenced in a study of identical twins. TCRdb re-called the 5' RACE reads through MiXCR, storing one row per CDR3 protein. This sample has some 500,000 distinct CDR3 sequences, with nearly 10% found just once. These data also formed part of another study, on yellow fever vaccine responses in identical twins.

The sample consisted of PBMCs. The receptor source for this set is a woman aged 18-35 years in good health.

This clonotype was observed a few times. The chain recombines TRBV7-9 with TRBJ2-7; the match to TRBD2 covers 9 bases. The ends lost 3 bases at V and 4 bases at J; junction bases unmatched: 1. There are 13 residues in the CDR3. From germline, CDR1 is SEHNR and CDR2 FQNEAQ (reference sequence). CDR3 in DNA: TGTGCCAGCAGCTTTGCGGGAGGGTACGAGCAGTACTTC. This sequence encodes CASSFAGGYEQYF.

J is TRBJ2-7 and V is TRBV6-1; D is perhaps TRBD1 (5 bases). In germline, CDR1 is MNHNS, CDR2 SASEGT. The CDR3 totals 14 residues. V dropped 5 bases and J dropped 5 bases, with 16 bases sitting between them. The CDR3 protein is CASSTASGIHEQYF. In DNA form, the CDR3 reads TGTGCCAGCAGTACCGCCTCAGGGATACACGAGCAGTACTTC.

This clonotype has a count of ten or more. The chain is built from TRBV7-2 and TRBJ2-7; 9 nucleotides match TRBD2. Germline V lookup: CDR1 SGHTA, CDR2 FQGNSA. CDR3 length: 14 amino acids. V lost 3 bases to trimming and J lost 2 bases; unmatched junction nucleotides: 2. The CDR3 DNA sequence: TGTGCCAGCAGCTTTAGCGGGGGCCCCTACGAGCAGTACTTC. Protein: CASSFSGGPYEQYF.

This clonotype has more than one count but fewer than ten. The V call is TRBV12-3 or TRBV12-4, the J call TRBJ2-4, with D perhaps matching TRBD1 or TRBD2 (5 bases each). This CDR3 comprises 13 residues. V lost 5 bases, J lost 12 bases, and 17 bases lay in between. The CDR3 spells CASSPRDGATQYF. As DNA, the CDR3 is TGTGCCAGCAGTCCCCGGGACGGAGCGACTCAGTACTTC.

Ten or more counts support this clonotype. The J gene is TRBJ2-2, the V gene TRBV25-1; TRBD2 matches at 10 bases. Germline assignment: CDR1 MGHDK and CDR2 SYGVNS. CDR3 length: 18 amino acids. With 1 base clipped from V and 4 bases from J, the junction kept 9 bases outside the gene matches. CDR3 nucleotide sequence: TGTGCCAGCAGTGAATTGGGATATAGCGGGAGGTCCACCGGGGAGCTGTTTTTT. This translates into CASSELGYSGRSTGELFF. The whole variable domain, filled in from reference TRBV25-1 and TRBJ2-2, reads EADIYQTPRYLVIGTGKKITLECSQTMGHDKMYWYQQDPGMELHLIHYSYGVNSTEKGDLSSESTVSRIRTEHFPLTLESARPSHTSQYLCASSELGYSGRSTGELFFGEGSRLTVL.

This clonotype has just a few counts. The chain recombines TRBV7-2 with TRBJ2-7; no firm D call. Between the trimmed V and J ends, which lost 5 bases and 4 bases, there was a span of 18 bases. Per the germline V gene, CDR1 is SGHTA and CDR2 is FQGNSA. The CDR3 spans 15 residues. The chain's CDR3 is CASSQTLSWLYEQYF. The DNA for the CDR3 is TGTGCCAGCAGCCAAACTTTGTCTTGGCTGTACGAGCAGTACTTC.

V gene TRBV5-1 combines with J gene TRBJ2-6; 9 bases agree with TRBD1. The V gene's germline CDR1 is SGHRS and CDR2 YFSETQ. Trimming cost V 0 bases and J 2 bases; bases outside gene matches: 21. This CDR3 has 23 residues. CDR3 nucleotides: TGCGCCAGCAGCTTGGGGTCACCTGGGGCCGTACAGGGGGCATTGACTGGGGCCAACGTCCTGACTTTC. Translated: CASSLGSPGAVQGALTGANVLTF.

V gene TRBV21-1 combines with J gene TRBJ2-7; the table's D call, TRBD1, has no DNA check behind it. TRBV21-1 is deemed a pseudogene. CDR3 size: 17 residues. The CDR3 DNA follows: TGTGCCAGCACGGGGACAGGGACTTTTACGAGGGACTACGAGCAGTACTTC. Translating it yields CASTGTGTFTRDYEQYF.

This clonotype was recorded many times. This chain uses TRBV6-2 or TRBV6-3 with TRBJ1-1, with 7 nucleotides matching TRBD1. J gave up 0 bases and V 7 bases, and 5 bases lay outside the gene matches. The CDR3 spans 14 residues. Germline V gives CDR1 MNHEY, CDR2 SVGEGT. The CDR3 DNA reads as TGTGCCAGCACCCGACAGGGAGTGAACACTGAAGCTTTCTTT. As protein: CASTRQGVNTEAFF.

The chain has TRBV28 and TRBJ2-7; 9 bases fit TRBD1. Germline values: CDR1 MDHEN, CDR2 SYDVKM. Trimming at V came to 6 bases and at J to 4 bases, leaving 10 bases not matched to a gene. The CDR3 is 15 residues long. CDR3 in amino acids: CASSLTGTGLYEQYF. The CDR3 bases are TGTGCCAGCAGCCTCACCGGGACAGGGTTGTACGAGCAGTACTTC. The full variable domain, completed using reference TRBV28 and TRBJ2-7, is DVKVTQSSRYLVKRTGEKVFLECVQDMDHENMFWYRQDPGLGLRLIYFSYDVKMKEKGDIPEGYSVSREKKERFSLILESASTNQTSMYLCASSLTGTGLYEQYFGPGTRLTVT.

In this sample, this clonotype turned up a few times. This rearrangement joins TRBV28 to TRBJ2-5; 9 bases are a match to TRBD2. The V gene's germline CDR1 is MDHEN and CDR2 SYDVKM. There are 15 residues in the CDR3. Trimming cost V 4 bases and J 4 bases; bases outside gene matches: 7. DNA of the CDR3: TGTGCCAGCAGTTCTAGCGGGAAGCGAGGAGAGACCCAGTACTTC. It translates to CASSSSGKRGETQYF.

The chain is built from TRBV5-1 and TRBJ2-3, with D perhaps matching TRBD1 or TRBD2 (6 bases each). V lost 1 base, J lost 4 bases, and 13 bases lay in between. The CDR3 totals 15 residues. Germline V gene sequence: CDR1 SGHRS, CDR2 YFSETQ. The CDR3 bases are TGCGCCAGCAGCTTGTTAGGGGGGAAGGCAGATACGCAGTATTTT. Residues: CASSLLGGKADTQYF.

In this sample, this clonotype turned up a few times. The CDR3 loop is CASSKGLAGYQETQYF. The CDR3 region has the DNA TGTGCCAGCAGCAAGGGACTAGCGGGATACCAAGAGACCCAGTACTTC. This sequence joins TRBV11-2 and TRBJ2-5, with 13 bases that match TRBD2. This CDR3 comprises 16 residues. With V trimmed by 5 bases and J by 0 bases, 3 bases remained unmatched. CDR1 is SGHAT, CDR2 FQNNGV, per germline.

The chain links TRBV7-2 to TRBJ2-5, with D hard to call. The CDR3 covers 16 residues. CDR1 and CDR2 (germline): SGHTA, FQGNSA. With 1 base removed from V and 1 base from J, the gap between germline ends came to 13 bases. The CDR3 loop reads CASSLDFRASQETQYF. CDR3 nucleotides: TGTGCCAGCAGCTTAGACTTTCGGGCTAGCCAAGAGACCCAGTACTTC.

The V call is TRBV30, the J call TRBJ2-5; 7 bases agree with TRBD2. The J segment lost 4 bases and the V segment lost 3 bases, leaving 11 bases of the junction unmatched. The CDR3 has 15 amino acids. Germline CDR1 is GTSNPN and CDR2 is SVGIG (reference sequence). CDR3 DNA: TGTGCCTGGAGGTCTGGAGGCGGGAGAGGAGAGACCCAGTACTTC. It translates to CAWRSGGGRGETQYF.

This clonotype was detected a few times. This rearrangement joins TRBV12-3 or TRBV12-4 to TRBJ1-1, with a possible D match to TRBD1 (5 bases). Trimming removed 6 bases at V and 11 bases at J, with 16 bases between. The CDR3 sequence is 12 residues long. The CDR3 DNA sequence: TGTGCCAGCAGAACGGGGGTCCGGAGTGCTTTCTTT. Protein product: CASRTGVRSAFF.

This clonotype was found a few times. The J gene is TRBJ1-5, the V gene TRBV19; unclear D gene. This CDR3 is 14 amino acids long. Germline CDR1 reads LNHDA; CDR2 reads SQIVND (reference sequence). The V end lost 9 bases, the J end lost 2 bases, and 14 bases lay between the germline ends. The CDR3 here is CASAKTTGNQPQHF. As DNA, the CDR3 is TGTGCCAGCGCTAAGACCACGGGCAATCAGCCCCAGCATTTT.

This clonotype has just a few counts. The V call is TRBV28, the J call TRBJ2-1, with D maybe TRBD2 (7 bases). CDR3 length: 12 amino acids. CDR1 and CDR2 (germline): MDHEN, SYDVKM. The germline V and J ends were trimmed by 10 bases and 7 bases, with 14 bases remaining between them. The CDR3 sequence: CAILSGTNEQFF. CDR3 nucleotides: TGTGCCATCCTAAGCGGGACAAATGAGCAGTTCTTC. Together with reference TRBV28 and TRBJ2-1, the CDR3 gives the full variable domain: DVKVTQSSRYLVKRTGEKVFLECVQDMDHENMFWYRQDPGLGLRLIYFSYDVKMKEKGDIPEGYSVSREKKERFSLILESASTNQTSMYLCAILSGTNEQFFGPGTRLTVL.

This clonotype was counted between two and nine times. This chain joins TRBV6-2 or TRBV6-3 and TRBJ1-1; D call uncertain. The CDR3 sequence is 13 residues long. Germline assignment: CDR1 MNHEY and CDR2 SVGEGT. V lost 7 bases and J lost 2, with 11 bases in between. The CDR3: CASIEHGNTEAFF. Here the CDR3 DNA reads TGTGCCAGCATCGAACACGGTAACACTGAAGCTTTCTTT.

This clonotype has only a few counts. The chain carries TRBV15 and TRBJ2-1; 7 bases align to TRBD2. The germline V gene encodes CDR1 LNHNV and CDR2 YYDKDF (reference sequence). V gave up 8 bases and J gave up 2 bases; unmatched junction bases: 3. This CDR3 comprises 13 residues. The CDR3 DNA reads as TGTGCCACCCTAGCGGCGACCTACAATGAGCAGTTCTTC. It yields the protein CATLAATYNEQFF.

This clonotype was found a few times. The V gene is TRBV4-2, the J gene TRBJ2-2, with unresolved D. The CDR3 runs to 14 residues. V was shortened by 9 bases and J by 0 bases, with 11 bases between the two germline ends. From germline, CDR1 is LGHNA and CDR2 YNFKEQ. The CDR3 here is CASRRLTNTGELFF. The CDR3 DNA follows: TGTGCCAGTCGAAGGCTAACGAACACCGGGGAGCTGTTTTTT.

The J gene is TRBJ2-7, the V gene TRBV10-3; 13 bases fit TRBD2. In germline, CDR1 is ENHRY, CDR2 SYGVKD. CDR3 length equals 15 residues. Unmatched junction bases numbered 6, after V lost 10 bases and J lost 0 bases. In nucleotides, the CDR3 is TGTGCCAGCGGGGGGACTAGCGGGACCTCCTACGAGCAGTACTTC. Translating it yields CASGGTSGTSYEQYF.

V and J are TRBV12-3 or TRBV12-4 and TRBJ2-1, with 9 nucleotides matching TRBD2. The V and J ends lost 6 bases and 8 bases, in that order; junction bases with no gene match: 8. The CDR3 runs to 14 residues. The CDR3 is CASRIAGEVDEQFF. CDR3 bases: TGTGCCAGCAGAATAGCGGGAGAAGTCGATGAGCAGTTCTTC.